The rows below give T cell receptor beta chains drawn from one sample of a study of T cell responses to AZD1222 COVID-19 vaccine. The table came from immunoSEQ multiplex PCR; TCRdb's copy has only in-frame clones and leaves some out. The data hold 150,000 to 200,000 clones, with 90% observed a single time. This specimen consisted of peripheral blood, obtained on day 0 of AZD1222 vaccination. The receptors were gathered from an adult in good health. The CDR3 runs from the conserved cysteine through the conserved F or W. D genes are given only for firm matches. Only some rows state a clone size, as once, few, many or a class for expanded clones.

>TRBJ2-7|TRBV10-3|-|TRBD1
TGTGCCATCAGGGGACAGGGCGAGGACGAGCAGTACTTC
CAIRGQGEDEQYF
>TRBJ2-7|TRBV6-5|-|TRBD1
TGTGCCAGCAGCACCCGGGACAGCTACGAGCAGTACTTC
CASSTRDSYEQYF
>TRBJ1-6|TRBV18|-|-
TGTGCCAGCTCCGAGCCCTACAGGGACCATTCACCCCTCCACTTT
CASSEPYRDHSPLHF
>TRBJ1-3|TRBV19|-|-
TGTGCCAGTACAGGGGCTGGAAACACCATATATTTT
CASTGAGNTIYF
>TRBJ2-1|TRBV12-3/TRBV12-4|-|-
TGTGCCAGCAGTTTCATCGAGCAGTTCTTC
CASSFIEQFF
>TRBJ2-3|TRBV27|-|-
TGTGCCAGCAGTTTGACAGTCCCTCCAGATACGCAGTATTTT
CASSLTVPPDTQYF
>TRBJ1-2|TRBV19|-|TRBD1
TGTGCCAGTAGTATGTACAGGGGAAACTATGGCTACACCTTC
CASSMYRGNYGYTF
>TRBJ2-3|TRBV5-1|once|TRBD2
TGCGCCAGCAGCGCCGGGACTAGCGGGAGCACAGATACGCAGTATTTT
CASSAGTSGSTDTQYF
>TRBJ2-7|TRBV6-1|-|-
TGTGCCAGCAGTGAACGTGGGGGGCTTGGCGAGCAGTACTTC
CASSERGGLGEQYF
>TRBJ2-1|TRBV4-3|-|-
TGCGCCAGCAGCCAAGAAGGCAGGACCAATGAGCAGTTCTTC
CASSQEGRTNEQFF
>TRBJ1-1|TRBV29-1|few|-
TGCAGCGTCGCACAGGGGAACACTGAAGCTTTCTTT
CSVAQGNTEAFF
>TRBJ2-1|TRBV9|-|-
TGTGCCAGCAGCGTAGAGAGCCGGAGCTCCTACAATGAGCAGTTCTTC
CASSVESRSSYNEQFF
>TRBJ1-3|TRBV6-2/TRBV6-3|-|-
TGTGCCAGCAGTTACTCGTCTGGAAACACCATATATTTT
CASSYSSGNTIYF
>TRBJ1-2|TRBV18|few|-
TGTGCCAGCTCACCGGCGGCAGGCGGCTACACCTTC
CASSPAAGGYTF
>TRBJ2-7|TRBV11-3|-|-
TGTGCCAGCAGCTTCGGGGGTGGCTCCTACGAGCAGTACTTC
CASSFGGGSYEQYF
>TRBJ2-3|TRBV27|-|-
TGTGCCAGCAGCTCTAATATTGGAAGATGGGTCACAGATACGCAGTATTTT
CASSSNIGRWVTDTQYF
>TRBJ1-2|TRBV27|-|-
TGTGCCAGCAGTTTAGGGGGACCACCTGAAGGCTACACCTTC
CASSLGGPPEGYTF
>TRBJ1-1|TRBV30|-|-
TGTGCCTGGAGTGTAGTAGGGACTGAAGCTTTCTTT
CAWSVVGTEAFF
>TRBJ1-1|TRBV6-5|-|-
TGTGCCAGCACCGACAGTTTTGGCACTGAAGCTTTCTTT
CASTDSFGTEAFF
>TRBJ1-6|TRBV19|-|TRBD1
TGTGCCAGTAGTATCGCCCGGACAGGGGAGACGCCCCTCCACTTT
CASSIARTGETPLHF
>TRBJ1-1|TRBV4-3|once|-
TGCGCCAGCAGCCAAGATAGCCTGAGGGCTGAAGCTTTCTTT
CASSQDSLRAEAFF
>TRBJ1-1|TRBV7-9|-|-
TGTGCCAGCAGCCACAACAGGGTATCTTTCACTGAAGCTTTCTTT
CASSHNRVSFTEAFF
>TRBJ2-7|TRBV6-6|-|-
TGTGCCAGCAGCTCCAGGGGCGGGGGCTACGAGCAGTACTTC
CASSSRGGGYEQYF
>TRBJ2-7|TRBV9|-|-
TGTGCCAGCAGCCTAGAGGGGAGCGAGCAGTACTTC
CASSLEGSEQYF
>TRBJ2-1|TRBV14|-|-
TGTGCCAGCAGCCAAGTTCCCAATGAGCAGTTCTTC
CASSQVPNEQFF
>TRBJ1-3|TRBV5-8|-|-
TGTGCCAGCAGCTTGGGGACTGACTCTGGAAACACCATATATTTT
CASSLGTDSGNTIYF
>TRBJ1-2|TRBV5-1|-|TRBD1
TGCGCCAGCAGCTCCGGGGACAGCCCCTATGGCTACACCTTC
CASSSGDSPYGYTF
>TRBJ1-1|TRBV6-1|-|-
TGTGCCAGCAGTGATGTGGGGGGGACTGAAGCTTTCTTT
CASSDVGGTEAFF
>TRBJ2-3|TRBV5-1|-|-
TGCGCCAGCAGCGGCGCAAGGACAGTGGGCACAGATACGCAGTATTTT
CASSGARTVGTDTQYF
>TRBJ2-5|TRBV7-2|-|TRBD2
TGTGCCAGCAGCTTAGCCGGACTAGCGGGGTCAGAGACCCAGTACTTC
CASSLAGLAGSETQYF
>TRBJ2-2|TRBV7-3|once|TRBD1
TGTGCCAGCAGCACCCCGACAGGGGGGACCGGGGAGCTGTTTTTT
CASSTPTGGTGELFF
>TRBJ1-2|TRBV12-3/TRBV12-4|once|-
TGTGCCAGTGCCAGGACAGTCGAGCGCTACACCTTC
CASARTVERYTF
>TRBJ2-5|TRBV29-1|-|TRBD2
TGCAGCGTTGGGAAGTGGGGCGGGGGTCAAGAGACCCAGTACTTC
CSVGKWGGGQETQYF
>TRBJ1-3|TRBV6-1|-|-
TGTGCCAGCAGGCCGGACGGTAACTCTGGAAACACCATATATTTT
CASRPDGNSGNTIYF
>TRBJ1-2|TRBV7-3|-|TRBD1
TGTGCCAGCAGCCCGGGACAGGGTAACTATGGCTACACCTTC
CASSPGQGNYGYTF
>TRBJ1-5|TRBV11-2|-|-
TGTGCCAGCAGCCTTGAGGGAAATAGCAATCAGCCCCAGCATTTT
CASSLEGNSNQPQHF
>TRBJ1-2|TRBV19|-|-
TGTGCCAGTGCTGACAGCATCTATGGCTACACCTTC
CASADSIYGYTF
>TRBJ1-4|TRBV27|-|-
TGTGCCAGCAGTTTATACGGGTCAAAACTGTTTTTT
CASSLYGSKLFF
>TRBJ1-4|TRBV27|-|TRBD1
TGTGCCAGCAGTTTTGAGGGGGCGGTTCGAGAAAAACTGTTTTTT
CASSFEGAVREKLFF
>TRBJ1-2|TRBV4-3|-|-
TGCGCCAGCAGCCAAGGCGGAGGGGTTAACTATGGCTACACCTTC
CASSQGGGVNYGYTF
>TRBJ1-1|TRBV5-1|once|-
TGCGCCAGCAGCCCGGGTGGGTACGGAGCCACTGAAGCTTTCTTT
CASSPGGYGATEAFF
>TRBJ2-4|TRBV27|-|-
TGTGCCAGCAGTTTAACAGGGATGAAAAACATTCAGTACTTC
CASSLTGMKNIQYF
>TRBJ2-7|TRBV7-2|-|-
TGTGCCAGCAGCTTAGGACTCCTTCCACCCTACGAGCAGTACTTC
CASSLGLLPPYEQYF
>TRBJ1-1|TRBV7-9|-|-
TGTGCCAGCAGCTTAGAGTGGACTGAAGCTTTCTTT
CASSLEWTEAFF
>TRBJ1-6|TRBV9|once|-
TGTGCCAGCAGCGCCGCGGGACTGTTTAATTCACCCCTCCACTTT
CASSAAGLFNSPLHF
>TRBJ2-5|TRBV12-3/TRBV12-4|-|TRBD2
TGTGCCAGCGGCTCAGCGGGGGGTTCCCAGTACTTC
CASGSAGGSQYF
>TRBJ1-1|TRBV18|-|-
TGTGCCAGCTCACCAGCAAAAACCTCACTTATGAACACTGAAGCTTTCTTT
CASSPAKTSLMNTEAFF
>TRBJ1-4|TRBV5-1|-|-
TGCGCCAGCAGCCTAAATACCGCTAATGAAAAACTGTTTTTT
CASSLNTANEKLFF
>TRBJ2-7|TRBV2|-|TRBD1
TGTGCCAGCAGTCCAGGGACAGTGGGCTACGAGCAGTACTTC
CASSPGTVGYEQYF
>TRBJ1-1|TRBV10-3|-|TRBD1
TGTGCCATCAGCGATGGGCTTGAGGCCCAGGGGGACACTGAAGCTTTCTTT
CAISDGLEAQGDTEAFF
>TRBJ2-3|TRBV19|-|-
TGTGCCAGTAGTAACGCCGGGCCACCCGGAGATACGCAGTATTTT
CASSNAGPPGDTQYF
>TRBJ2-2|TRBV6-5|-|TRBD1
TGTGCCAGCAATAAGGACAGGGGGCGTACCGGGGAGCTGTTTTTT
CASNKDRGRTGELFF
>TRBJ1-6|TRBV5-1|-|-
TGCGCCAGCAGCGAAAGACCTGGAGGTGGTTCACCCCTCCACTTT
CASSERPGGGSPLHF
>TRBJ1-4|TRBV4-3|-|TRBD1
TGCGCCAGCAGCCAAGACCCACAGGGGCGAGGAGAAAAACTGTTTTTT
CASSQDPQGRGEKLFF
>TRBJ2-1|TRBV9|-|TRBD2
TGTGCCAGCAGCGGGCTGGGGACTAGCGCGGATAGGGGGGATGAGCAGTTCTTC
CASSGLGTSADRGDEQFF